This entry lists 18 T cell receptor beta chains sequenced from one sample in a study of PD-1 blockade in classical Hodgkin lymphoma. Profiling relied on immunoSEQ multiplex PCR, and the TCRdb table lists in-frame clones only, not all of them. The data contain about 15,000 clones, about 61% of them singletons. Relapse after autologous stem cell transplantation occurred in every patient, and brentuximab vedotin exposure varied. The source was peripheral blood mononuclear cells (PBMCs), collected at baseline. The receptors come from a human donor with classical Hodgkin lymphoma.

The rearrangement uses TRBV18 and TRBJ1-3; TRBD1 might be the D (6 bases). CDR1 is KGHSH, CDR2 LQKENI, per germline. The CDR3 has 14 amino acids. The V end lost 4 bases, the J end lost 4 bases, and 11 bases lay between the germline ends. CDR3 loop: CASSLNRVGNTIYF. The CDR3 DNA reads TGTGCCAGCTCACTTAACAGGGTCGGAAACACCATATATTTT.

The rearrangement links TRBV5-1 to TRBJ2-7, with TRBD2 matching 10 bases. Unmatched junction bases numbered 5, after V lost 0 bases and J lost 5 bases. In germline, CDR1 is SGHRS, CDR2 YFSETQ. This CDR3 has 15 residues. The CDR3 loop reads CASSLVLAGVHEQYF. The CDR3 coding sequence is TGCGCCAGCAGCTTGGTCCTAGCGGGAGTCCACGAGCAGTACTTC. Filled out from reference TRBV5-1 and TRBJ2-7, the complete variable domain reads KAGVTQTPRYLIKTRGQQVTLSCSPISGHRSVSWYQQTPGQGLQFLFEYFSETQRNKGNFPGRFSGRQFSNSRSEMNVSTLELGDSALYLCASSLVLAGVHEQYFGPGTRLTVT.

This chain connects TRBV7-9 to TRBJ2-3; D is ambiguous. From germline, CDR1 is SEHNR and CDR2 FQNEAQ (reference sequence). V was pared by 0 bases and J by 2 bases, with 0 bases between. The CDR3 contains 12 residues. CDR3 protein: CASSLATDTQYF. DNA of the CDR3: TGTGCCAGCAGCTTAGCCACAGATACGCAGTATTTT.

This clone has only a few counts. The V gene is TRBV7-9, the J gene TRBJ1-1, with D tentatively TRBD1 (5 bases). CDR1 SEHNR and CDR2 FQNEAQ come from the germline V gene (reference sequence). CDR3 length: 14 amino acids. V was pared by 3 bases and J by 1 base, with 9 bases between. The CDR3 is CASSFRDGNTEAFF. CDR3 nucleotides: TGTGCCAGCAGCTTCCGGGACGGGAACACTGAAGCTTTCTTT.

This clone was detected only a few times. This chain uses TRBV7-9 with TRBJ1-2; D uncertain. The CDR3 length is 14 residues. Germline CDR1 SEHNR, CDR2 FQNEAQ (reference sequence). Trimming pared 4 bases from V and 0 bases from J, leaving 9 bases between. The CDR3 bases are TGTGCCAGCAGCTCAGCCGAAGCTAACTATGGCTACACCTTC. Translation: CASSSAEANYGYTF.

The chain couples TRBV6-6 to TRBJ1-4; D is possibly TRBD1 (5 bases). Germline V lookup: CDR1 MNHNY, CDR2 SVGAGI (reference sequence). The CDR3 has 16 amino acids. Deletions cut 4 bases from V and 7 bases from J, with 19 bases between. This CDR3 reads CASSSGRFRESEKLFF. The DNA of the CDR3 is TGTGCCAGCAGTTCGGGACGATTCCGGGAGAGTGAAAAACTGTTTTTT.

This clone is medium-sized. J is TRBJ2-7 and V is TRBV7-6, with D perhaps given as TRBD1 or TRBD2 (5 bases each). CDR1 is SGHVS and CDR2 is FNYEAQ in the germline V gene. Deletions cut 4 bases from V and 3 bases from J, with 10 bases between. The CDR3 runs 13 residues. DNA for the CDR3: TGTGCCAGCAGCTCGGGACCGAACTACGAGCAGTACTTC. Protein: CASSSGPNYEQYF.

V usage is TRBV30 and J usage is TRBJ1-1; the match to TRBD1 covers 7 bases. Germline values: CDR1 GTSNPN, CDR2 SVGIG (reference sequence). This CDR3 is built from 13 residues. The V segment lost 8 bases and the J segment 1 base; nucleotides outside the gene matches: 7. The CDR3 sequence: CAGQALENTEAFF. The CDR3 DNA reads as TGTGCCGGACAGGCGCTAGAGAACACTGAAGCTTTCTTT. The full variable domain, rest sourced from reference TRBV30 and TRBJ1-1, is SQTIHQWPATLVQPVGSPLSLECTVEGTSNPNLYWYRQAAGRGLQLLFYSVGIGQISSEVPQNLSASRPQDRQFILSSKKLLLSDSGFYLCAGQALENTEAFFGQGTRLTVV.

This rearrangement joins TRBV5-3 to TRBJ2-7; D is ambiguous. TRBV5-3 has ORF status, its function being uncertain. This CDR3 comprises 13 residues. Between the trimmed V and J ends, which lost 3 bases and 7 bases, there was a span of 14 bases. As DNA, the CDR3 is TGTGCCAGAAGCTCTTATGGGGTCTTTGAGCAGTACTTC. Residues: CARSSYGVFEQYF.

This chain links TRBV27 with TRBJ2-1, with TRBD1 identical over 7 bases. Germline CDR1 and CDR2: MNHEY and SMNVEV (reference sequence). CDR3 length: 13 amino acids. V gave up 4 bases and J gave up 4 bases; unmatched junction bases: 1. DNA of the CDR3: TGTGCCAGCAGTTGGACAGGATACAATGAGCAGTTCTTC. Protein sequence: CASSWTGYNEQFF.

The chain couples TRBV11-2 to TRBJ2-7; no firm D call. The CDR3 length is 15 residues. V dropped 1 base and J dropped 3 bases, with 13 bases sitting between them. The germline V gene has CDR1 SGHAT and CDR2 FQNNGV. The DNA of the CDR3 is TGTGCCAGCAGCTTAGCGACCGTGGAAAGCTACGAGCAGTACTTC. The encoded protein is CASSLATVESYEQYF.

A note on this clone: One junction end does not reproduce the germline sequence, and a read error may be involved. The chain couples TRBV7-3 to TRBJ1-1; D gene uncertain. The CDR3 extends over 14 amino acids. Per the germline V gene, CDR1 is SGHTA and CDR2 is FQGTGA. The CDR3: CASSQGQMNTEAFF. The CDR3 region has the DNA TGCGCCAGCAGCCAAGGCCAGATGAACACTGAAGCTTTCTTT.

Only one count was recorded for this clone. The chain is built from TRBV6-5 and TRBJ1-1; 9 bases are shared with TRBD1. CDR3 length equals 13 residues. In germline, CDR1 is MNHEY, CDR2 SVGAGI. V lost 4 bases to trimming and J lost 8 bases; unmatched junction nucleotides: 5. CDR3 in amino acids: CASSSTGGREAFF. CDR3 in DNA: TGTGCCAGCAGTTCGACAGGGGGACGAGAAGCTTTCTTT.

This chain uses TRBV9 with TRBJ2-7; 9 bases map to TRBD1. Germline trimming cut 3 bases from V and 3 bases from J; bases unmatched to any gene: 7. Germline loops: CDR1 SGDLS, CDR2 YYNGEE. The CDR3 sequence is 15 residues long. The CDR3 here is CASSAGTGIIYEQYF. The DNA for the CDR3 is TGTGCCAGCAGCGCCGGGACAGGGATTATCTACGAGCAGTACTTC.

The chain combines TRBV6-1 with TRBJ2-1; D remains unclear. V lost 2 bases to trimming and J lost 2 bases, with 10 bases between them. This CDR3 contains 15 residues. Germline lookup yields CDR1 MNHNS and CDR2 SASEGT. The CDR3 here is CASSEPKETYNEQFF. The CDR3 bases are TGTGCCAGCAGTGAACCGAAGGAAACCTACAATGAGCAGTTCTTC.

This clone rates as large. The chain employs TRBV27 and TRBJ2-7; 7 bases agree with TRBD1. Germline V lookup: CDR1 MNHEY, CDR2 SMNVEV (reference sequence). The CDR3 spans 15 residues. V lost 1 base and J lost 2; bases outside the gene matches: 5. The CDR3 sequence: CASSLYGGQAYEQYF. CDR3 sequence (DNA): TGTGCCAGCAGTTTATATGGAGGACAGGCCTACGAGCAGTACTTC.

V and J are TRBV4-2 and TRBJ2-1; 12 nucleotides match TRBD2. Losses at the gene ends were 6 bases for V and 2 bases for J; bases not matched to a gene: 2. CDR3 length: 15 amino acids. CDR1 and CDR2 from the germline V gene are LGHNA and YNFKEQ. CDR3 in DNA: TGTGCCAGCAGAAGACTAGCGGGAGCCTACAATGAGCAGTTCTTC. Amino acid sequence: CASRRLAGAYNEQFF.

The chain is built from TRBV10-3 and TRBJ2-5, with D possibly TRBD1 on 5 matching bases. Trimming pared 2 bases from V and 4 bases from J, leaving 17 bases between. CDR1 ENHRY and CDR2 SYGVKD come from the germline V gene. The CDR3 contains 16 residues. CDR3 nucleotide sequence: TGTGCCATCAGTGAGAGTCTGGGGCAATGGGGAGAGACCCAGTACTTC. Translating gives CAISESLGQWGETQYF.